The 8 T cell receptor beta chains reported below all come from one sample, sequenced in a study of Ad26.COV2.S vaccination and SARS-CoV-2 variants. The method was immunoSEQ multiplex PCR; TCRdb's version includes in-frame clones alone and lacks a portion of them. The table has 300,000 to 400,000 clones, 75% to 90% seen once. Treatment: 15 to 20 received Ad26.COV2.S at low or high dose, single or two shots; about 5 received placebo; per-sample allocation not given. On day 63 after the first injection, vaccine and placebo recipients gave samples. Sequencing was performed on peripheral blood, taken in a trial of Ad26.COV2.S vaccine versus placebo. These receptors were taken from a person between 18 and 59 years old who received the Ad26.COV2.S COVID-19 vaccine or a placebo.

The chain uses TRBV19 and TRBJ2-7; D might be TRBD1 (6 bases). The germline V gene encodes CDR1 LNHDA and CDR2 SQIVND (reference sequence). V was cut by 5 bases and J by 0 bases, with 20 bases left in between. This CDR3 spans 17 amino acids. The CDR3 loop is CASSARIPGQHSYEQYF. DNA of the CDR3: TGTGCCAGTAGTGCTCGTATACCGGGACAACACTCCTACGAGCAGTACTTC.

This clone was observed a few times. V gene TRBV7-9 combines with J gene TRBJ2-1; D ambiguous. Germline V gene lookup returns CDR1 SEHNR and CDR2 FQNEAQ (reference sequence). The V end lost 5 bases, the J end lost 12 bases, and 14 bases lay between the germline ends. The CDR3 is 12 amino acids. CDR3 in DNA: TGTGCCAGCAGCCCTACAGACTCCGGGCAGTTCTTC. Translation gives CASSPTDSGQFF.

This clone has a single count. The chain has TRBV7-8 and TRBJ2-1; D tentatively fits TRBD1 or TRBD2 (5 bases each). This CDR3 has 12 amino acids. V lost 6 bases and J 10 bases, leaving 13 bases between the germline ends. Germline CDR1 and CDR2: SGHVS and FQNEAQ. The CDR3 DNA sequence: TGTGCCAGCAGTCCCGGGGCGCAGGAGCAGTTCTTC. Protein: CASSPGAQEQFF.

J is TRBJ2-5 and V is TRBV6-5, with TRBD1 identical over 8 bases. Trimming removed 6 bases from V and 5 bases from J; junction bases left unmatched: 8. The germline gives CDR1 MNHEY, CDR2 SVGAGI. This CDR3 is 14 amino acids long. Here the CDR3 DNA reads TGTGCCAGCAGCCAGGGACAGGTCAAGGAGACCCAGTACTTC. This translates into CASSQGQVKETQYF.

This chain joins TRBV5-4 and TRBJ1-1; D unresolved. The CDR3 is made up of 14 amino acids. Germline loops: CDR1 SGHNT, CDR2 YYREEE (reference sequence). V lost 5 bases and J lost 0, with 11 bases in between. The CDR3 sequence is CASRDPTVNTEAFF. The CDR3 DNA reads as TGTGCCAGCAGGGACCCTACAGTGAACACTGAAGCTTTCTTT.

This chain links TRBV12-3 or TRBV12-4 with TRBJ1-2; no clear D gene. Trimming left V 0 bases short and J 8 bases short, with 7 bases between. This CDR3 spans 12 amino acids. As DNA, the CDR3 is TGTGCCAGCAGTTTAGCCAGATCCGGCTACACCTTC. Amino acids: CASSLARSGYTF.

This sequence joins TRBV24-1 and TRBJ2-3; 9 bases line up with TRBD1. This CDR3 has 12 amino acids. The germline CDR1 and CDR2 sequences are KGHDR and SFDVKD. Trimming at V came to 7 bases and at J to 5 bases, leaving 0 bases not matched to a gene. CDR3 bases: TGTGCCACCAGGGACAGGGGAGATACGCAGTATTTT. This sequence encodes CATRDRGDTQYF.

This clone was seen only once. The V and J genes are TRBV5-1 and TRBJ2-5; 8 nucleotides line up with TRBD2. Germline CDR1 SGHRS, CDR2 YFSETQ. The CDR3 totals 14 residues. V shed 1 base, J shed 4 bases, and the junction held 3 bases outside the gene matches. This chain's CDR3 is CASSLSTSAETQYF. DNA for the CDR3: TGCGCCAGCAGCTTGTCGACTAGCGCAGAGACCCAGTACTTC.